Following are 31 T cell receptor beta chains from one sample sequenced in a study of T cells in Graves' hyperthyroidism and ophthalmopathy (dated by TCRdb to between 2018 and 2021). Libraries were prepared through multiplex PCR. These reads were obtained on an Illumina HiSeq 2000. The TCR beta CDR3 regions were amplified from the RNA transcripts. A first-round RT-PCR of the TCR CDR3 used the HTBI primer set with the Qiagen OneStep RT-PCR kit. In TCRdb, the public reads were trimmed at Q25 with fastp and aligned with MiXCR, with productive beta chains retained. Every distinct CDR3 protein forms one entry, paired with its most common genes and DNA. The sample table lists 300,000 to 450,000 distinct CDR3 sequences, around 13% of them with a count of one. The leading ten clones occupy 8% to 13% of the sample. The sample consisted of blood. These TCRs come from an older woman with Graves' hyperthyroidism.

This clonotype was picked up many times. The V call is TRBV7-3, the J call TRBJ1-1; D remains ambiguous. This CDR3 is built from 13 residues. Germline values: CDR1 SGHTA, CDR2 FQGTGA. The V end lost 4 bases, the J end lost 0 bases, and 6 bases lay between the germline ends. CDR3 sequence: CASSSHMNTEAFF. The DNA of the CDR3 is TGTGCCAGCAGCTCGCACATGAACACTGAAGCTTTCTTT.

This clonotype was seen at least ten times. The chain recombines TRBV5-1 with TRBJ1-1, with 10 bases aligning to TRBD1. Germline V lookup: CDR1 SGHRS, CDR2 YFSETQ. V shed 6 bases and J 5 bases; nucleotides not matched to a gene: 10. The CDR3 has 15 amino acids. The CDR3 DNA reads TGCGCCAGCACGAAAAGGACAGGGGGAGAGACTGAAGCTTTCTTT. It codes for CASTKRTGGETEAFF.

This clonotype appeared many times. This chain connects TRBV12-3 or TRBV12-4 to TRBJ2-1, with D tentatively TRBD2 (6 bases). The length of the CDR3 is 17 residues. Deletions cut 2 bases from V and 5 bases from J, with 19 bases between. For the CDR3, the DNA is TGTGCCAGCAGTTTAAGGCCTAGCGCCCGCCCCGACAATGAGCAGTTCTTC. Residues: CASSLRPSARPDNEQFF.

In this sample, this clonotype turned up a few times. This chain uses TRBV6-5 with TRBJ2-7, with D unresolved. This CDR3 region has 13 residues. Trimming stripped 0 bases from V and 6 bases from J, with 9 bases between. Germline V CDR1 and CDR2: MNHEY, SVGAGI. The CDR3 nucleotides read TGTGCCAGCAGTTACTCGACCACTGGCGAGCAGTACTTC. It encodes CASSYSTTGEQYF.

This clonotype has ten or more counts. This chain joins TRBV28 and TRBJ1-5; no clear D gene. The CDR3 covers 17 residues. The V gene lost 5 bases and the J gene lost 0 bases, with 17 bases spanning the gap. Germline V CDR1 and CDR2: MDHEN, SYDVKM. The CDR3 DNA reads as TGTGCCAGCAGTCCTACGGCGCGGGAATATAGCAATCAGCCCCAGCATTTT. It specifies CASSPTAREYSNQPQHF.

This clonotype was picked up a small number of times. The V gene is TRBV6-1, the J gene TRBJ2-3; TRBD1 agrees at 8 bases. V was clipped by 8 bases and J by 0 bases; unmatched bases: 7. The CDR3 is 15 residues long. Germline V gene data show CDR1 as MNHNS and CDR2 as SASEGT. This CDR3 is CASRRGQGSTDTQYF. The CDR3 nucleotides read TGTGCCAGCCGTCGCGGACAGGGTAGCACAGATACGCAGTATTTT.

This clonotype turned up a few times. The chain carries TRBV5-1 and TRBJ1-3; 10 bases map to TRBD1. Per the germline V gene, CDR1 is SGHRS and CDR2 is YFSETQ. The CDR3 runs to 15 residues. J gave up 2 bases and V 5 bases, and 4 bases lay outside the gene matches. The CDR3 sequence is CASRTGTGAGNTIYF. The CDR3 region has the DNA TGCGCCAGCAGGACCGGGACAGGGGCTGGAAACACCATATATTTT. The complete variable domain, with remaining parts taken from reference TRBV5-1 and TRBJ1-3, reads KAGVTQTPRYLIKTRGQQVTLSCSPISGHRSVSWYQQTPGQGLQFLFEYFSETQRNKGNFPGRFSGRQFSNSRSEMNVSTLELGDSALYLCASRTGTGAGNTIYFGEGSWLTVV.

This clonotype came up many times. V and J are TRBV12-3 or TRBV12-4 and TRBJ2-5; maybe TRBD2 (5 bases). The CDR3 totals 14 residues. V was shortened by 2 bases and J by 5 bases, with 12 bases between the two germline ends. CDR3 amino acids: CASSLSGVRETQYF. CDR3 nucleotide sequence: TGTGCCAGCAGTTTATCCGGGGTGCGGGAGACCCAGTACTTC.

This clonotype turned up a few times. The rearrangement joins TRBV10-3 to TRBJ2-3, with 11 bases fitting TRBD2. Germline V CDR1 and CDR2: ENHRY, SYGVKD. V dropped 4 bases and J dropped 4; count of bases not matched to a gene: 13. The CDR3 has 18 amino acids. For the CDR3, the DNA is TGTGCCATCAGTGGTGCCGGGACTAGCGGTGGAGTGGCAGATACGCAGTATTTT. Translating it yields CAISGAGTSGGVADTQYF.

This clonotype was detected ten times or more. CDR3 residues: CASRLESAGSTYEQYF. The CDR3 DNA follows: TGCGCCAGCAGACTGGAGTCAGCAGGGAGCACCTACGAGCAGTACTTC. The chain links TRBV5-1 to TRBJ2-7; either TRBD1 or TRBD2 may supply D (5 bases each). The CDR3 runs 16 residues. V was clipped by 5 bases and J by 2 bases, with 20 bases between them. Germline V gene data show CDR1 as SGHRS and CDR2 as YFSETQ.

This clonotype was recorded at least ten times. The gene calls are TRBV2 and TRBJ2-3; D might be TRBD1 (6 bases). Germline CDR1 and CDR2: SNHLY and FYNNEI. This CDR3 contains 13 residues. Trimming shortened V by 9 bases and J by 0 bases, and 10 bases separated the two germline ends. CDR3 loop: CARRQESTDTQYF. CDR3 DNA sequence: TGTGCCAGAAGACAGGAAAGCACAGATACGCAGTATTTT.

The chain combines TRBV10-3 with TRBJ2-3, with 9 bases fitting TRBD2. The CDR3 runs to 14 residues. After removal of 10 bases from V and 2 bases from J, the junction contained 7 bases not matched to a gene. Germline V gene lookup returns CDR1 ENHRY and CDR2 SYGVKD. The CDR3 loop is CATSTSGTTDTQYF. In DNA, the CDR3 is TGTGCCACCTCGACTAGCGGTACCACAGATACGCAGTATTTT.

There are a few counts of this clonotype. This chain uses TRBV7-9 with TRBJ2-3; D gene unclear. Germline CDR1 and CDR2: SEHNR and FQNEAQ (reference sequence). Trimming stripped 2 bases from V and 4 bases from J, with 13 bases between. The CDR3 covers 15 residues. In nucleotides, the CDR3 is TGTGCCAGCAGCTTACGTAGAATCTCCGCAGATACGCAGTATTTT. Its translation is CASSLRRISADTQYF.

This clonotype was counted ten times or more. V gene TRBV20-1 combines with J gene TRBJ2-7; 10 nucleotides match TRBD2. The V gene's germline CDR1 is DFQATT and CDR2 SNEGSKA (reference sequence). The CDR3 has 14 amino acids. The junction had 2 bases not matched to a gene; V was cut back by 3 bases and J by 0 bases. In DNA, the CDR3 is TGCAGTGCTAGGAGCGGGGGGGGCTCCTACGAGCAGTACTTC. The encoded protein is CSARSGGGSYEQYF.

V is TRBV6-1 and J is TRBJ1-5, with TRBD1 matching over 8 bases. V shed 6 bases, J shed 0 bases, and the junction held 4 bases outside the gene matches. The CDR3 covers 15 residues. Germline lookup yields CDR1 MNHNS and CDR2 SASEGT. This CDR3 reads CASSNQGASNQPQHF. In nucleotides, the CDR3 is TGTGCCAGCAGCAACCAGGGGGCTAGCAATCAGCCCCAGCATTTT.

This clonotype was seen at least ten times. The rearrangement uses TRBV6-1 and TRBJ2-7; 11 bases map to TRBD2. The germline V gene encodes CDR1 MNHNS and CDR2 SASEGT. The V segment lost 5 bases and the J segment 3 bases; nucleotides outside the gene matches: 6. The CDR3 spans 15 residues. CDR3 in amino acids: CASSKPGLADYEQYF. The CDR3 coding sequence is TGTGCCAGCAGTAAACCGGGACTAGCGGACTACGAGCAGTACTTC.

This clonotype was found many times. V gene TRBV14 combines with J gene TRBJ1-1, with no clear D. The CDR3 loop spans 13 amino acids. Germline V gene sequence: CDR1 SGHDN, CDR2 FVKESK. The germline V and J ends were trimmed by 2 bases and 5 bases, with 9 bases remaining between them. The CDR3 region is CASSQFSRTEAFF. In DNA form, the CDR3 reads TGTGCCAGCAGCCAATTTTCCCGTACTGAAGCTTTCTTT.

This clonotype appeared many times. This rearrangement joins TRBV20-1 to TRBJ2-1, with a possible D match to TRBD1 (5 bases). CDR1 DFQATT and CDR2 SNEGSKA come from the germline V gene (reference sequence). CDR3 length equals 11 residues. Trimming removed 4 bases at V and 9 bases at J, with 10 bases between. The CDR3 loop reads CSAKGNTEQFF. CDR3 nucleotide sequence: TGCAGTGCTAAGGGGAATACTGAGCAGTTCTTC.

This chain connects TRBV20-1 to TRBJ2-3; D is perhaps TRBD2 (5 bases). The V gene's germline CDR1 is DFQATT and CDR2 SNEGSKA (reference sequence). V dropped 3 bases and J dropped 4 bases, with 8 bases sitting between them. The CDR3 extends over 12 amino acids. This CDR3 is CSASLAPDTQYF. The CDR3 DNA sequence: TGCAGTGCTAGCCTAGCCCCAGATACGCAGTATTTT.

Points on this clonotype: A much more abundant neighbour one base away suggests this may be a read error. The chain joins TRBV12-3 or TRBV12-4 to TRBJ2-1; D may be TRBD2 (5 bases). Trimming removed 4 bases at V and 10 bases at J, with 14 bases between. There are 13 residues in the CDR3. The CDR3 DNA is TGTGCCAGCAGTTCTCCCGGTAAGCGGGAGCAGTTCTTC. Residues: CASSSPGKREQFF.

This clonotype has a count of ten or more. The chain recombines TRBV20-1 with TRBJ2-7; D gene ambiguous. Between the trimmed V and J ends, which lost 0 bases and 0 bases, there was a span of 12 bases. This CDR3 is built from 15 residues. Germline loops: CDR1 DFQATT, CDR2 SNEGSKA (reference sequence). CDR3 in amino acids: CSARDLSGSSYEQYF. Here the CDR3 DNA reads TGCAGTGCTAGAGATCTCAGTGGCAGCTCCTACGAGCAGTACTTC.

This clonotype was observed at least ten times. The gene calls are TRBV11-2 and TRBJ2-3; no reliable D call. Germline CDR1 reads SGHAT; CDR2 reads FQNNGV. CDR3 length: 14 residues. V lost 3 bases and J 4 bases, leaving 11 bases between the germline ends. CDR3 DNA: TGTGCCAGCAGCTTTCGGCCCCGCGCAGATACGCAGTATTTT. It yields the protein CASSFRPRADTQYF.

V and J are TRBV27 and TRBJ2-7; TRBD1 is a possible D gene (5 bases). The CDR3 extends over 14 amino acids. V dropped 2 bases and J dropped 7 bases, with 15 bases sitting between them. In germline, CDR1 is MNHEY, CDR2 SMNVEV (reference sequence). The CDR3 sequence: CASSLGPGKWEQYF. CDR3 sequence (DNA): TGTGCCAGCAGTTTAGGTCCAGGGAAGTGGGAGCAGTACTTC.

Concerning this clonotype: A much larger clone is a single base away; this may be a read error. CDR3 residues: CSVEDWASGSTYGQYF. The CDR3 DNA sequence: TGCAGCGTTGAAGATTGGGCTAGCGGGAGTACCTACGGGCAGTACTTC. The rearrangement joins TRBV29-1 to TRBJ2-7; 10 bases are a match to TRBD2. This CDR3 comprises 16 residues. Germline CDR1 is SQVTM and CDR2 is ANQGSEA.

This clonotype was recorded at least ten times. V is TRBV6-1 and J is TRBJ1-2; a weak D match, TRBD1 (6 bases). CDR1 is MNHNS, CDR2 SASEGT, per germline. Trimming took off 6 bases at V and 4 bases at J, with 12 bases between the two ends. CDR3 length: 13 amino acids. The CDR3, as DNA: TGTGCCAGCAGCCCGGACAGTCTCTATGGCTACACCTTC. This gives the protein CASSPDSLYGYTF.

This clonotype was detected ten times or more. V and J are TRBV24-1 and TRBJ2-1; D call uncertain. The germline gives CDR1 KGHDR, CDR2 SFDVKD. CDR3 length equals 12 residues. Between the trimmed V and J ends, which lost 4 bases and 6 bases, there was a span of 6 bases. The CDR3 DNA is TGTGCCACCAGTGAGGTAACCAATGAGCAGTTCTTC. It translates to CATSEVTNEQFF.

This clonotype was counted at least ten times. The rearrangement uses TRBV27 and TRBJ1-1; TRBD1 is a possible D gene (5 bases). V was cut by 7 bases and J by 2 bases, with 14 bases left in between. Germline V gene data show CDR1 as MNHEY and CDR2 as SMNVEV (reference sequence). CDR3 size: 14 residues. The CDR3 region is CASTPMTENTEAFF. The CDR3 region has the DNA TGTGCCAGCACTCCTATGACAGAAAACACTGAAGCTTTCTTT.

This clonotype was counted many times. The gene calls are TRBV28 and TRBJ1-1; TRBD1 matches at 9 bases. This CDR3 is 13 amino acids long. With V trimmed by 6 bases and J by 5 bases, 4 bases remained unmatched. Germline V lookup: CDR1 MDHEN, CDR2 SYDVKM. This chain's CDR3 is CASRQGAGTEAFF. Written as DNA, the CDR3 is TGTGCCAGCAGACAGGGGGCAGGGACTGAAGCTTTCTTT.

Many counts were recorded for this clonotype. This chain connects TRBV19 to TRBJ1-5, with D possibly TRBD1 on 6 matching bases. Trimming cost V 4 bases and J 0 bases, with 16 bases left between them. Germline loops: CDR1 LNHDA, CDR2 SQIVND (reference sequence). The CDR3 has 17 residues. Written as DNA, the CDR3 is TGTGCCAGTAGTAGGGGGAGGACAGAAAATAGCAATCAGCCCCAGCATTTT. Protein sequence: CASSRGRTENSNQPQHF.

This chain joins TRBV5-5 and TRBJ2-1, with TRBD2 identical over 10 bases. J was trimmed by 3 bases and V by 4 bases; bases with no gene match: 7. The CDR3 sequence is 16 residues long. The germline gives CDR1 SGHKS, CDR2 YYEKEE (reference sequence). In nucleotides, the CDR3 is TGTGCCAGCAGCCCGAGGGGGACTAGCGACTACAATGAGCAGTTCTTC. This codes for CASSPRGTSDYNEQFF.

V is TRBV11-2 and J is TRBJ2-7; 13 nucleotides match TRBD2. The CDR3 length is 17 residues. J gave up 4 bases and V 4 bases, and 10 bases lay outside the gene matches. The germline V gene has CDR1 SGHAT and CDR2 FQNNGV. For the CDR3, the DNA is TGTGCCAGCAGCTCCATGACTAGCGGGAGGTACCCTTACGAGCAGTACTTC. Its translation: CASSSMTSGRYPYEQYF.